This TCR beta chain is drawn from a study of control samples from healthy donors and cancer patients. The V gene end was trimmed by 5 bases and the J gene end by 4 bases; junction bases not matched to a gene: 8. Germline V CDR1 and CDR2: SGHTA, FQGTGA. The length of the CDR3 is 16 residues. Repertoires were generated with immunoSEQ multiplex PCR, while TCRdb's copy carries only in-frame clones and drops some. The repertoire consists of about 50,000 clones, with around 97% occurring once and the leading ten covering around 1.9%. Sequenced material: blood. This receptor was identified in a woman aged 25 to 39 in good health. This chain uses TRBV7-3 with TRBJ2-3; 11 bases align to TRBD2. The chain's CDR3 is CASSASLAGGSDTQYF. Written as DNA, the CDR3 is TGTGCCAGCAGCGCCTCTCTAGCGGGAGGATCAGATACGCAGTATTTT.